The clone carrying this T cell receptor (beta chain) was counted ten times or more. Its antigen is as yet unknown. Unique molecular identifiers tagged individual cDNA molecules. TCRdb independently ran MiXCR on the 5' RACE reads; one entry per CDR3 protein. Of tens of thousands of distinct CDR3 sequences listed, approximately 9% are singletons. The data are from a study of early T cells in non-severe SARS-CoV-2 infection. Study in general: Bulk RNA taken from unsorted whole blood was sequenced, leaving chains unpaired. Overall study results and limits: The study's VDJdb matching favored anti-spike CD8 responses and missed private and CD4 specificities.

The germline V gene has CDR1 SGHTA and CDR2 FQGNSA. The CDR3 is 17 residues long. Between the trimmed V and J ends, which lost 0 bases and 3 bases, there was a span of 18 bases. This TCR came from an adult who was a healthcare worker with PCR-confirmed SARS-CoV-2 infection or an uninfected control (not recorded which). The specimen sequenced was whole blood. This chain links TRBV7-2 with TRBJ2-7; the D call may be TRBD1 or TRBD2 (6 bases each). In DNA, the CDR3 is TGTGCCAGCAGCTTAGCACAAATGGGGCGGGACAACTACGAGCAGTACTTC. It codes for CASSLAQMGRDNYEQYF.